Below, 14 T cell receptor beta chains from the same sample are listed, as sequenced in a study of OX40 agonist ivuxolimab in advanced cancers. Profiled with immunoSEQ multiplex PCR; TCRdb holds only in-frame clones, not every one. In the table there are around 57,000 clones, 80% to 95% of which are singletons. The source material was CD4+ or CD8+ T cells sorted from blood, sampled in a trial of the OX40 agonist ivuxolimab. The receptors were gathered from an adult with an advanced solid tumor such as melanoma, head and neck, liver or kidney cancer.

The chain joins TRBV4-1 to TRBJ1-1, with 8 bases that match TRBD1. The CDR3 spans 14 residues. Germline V gene data show CDR1 as MGHRA and CDR2 as YSYEKL. V shed 6 bases, J shed 4 bases, and the junction held 7 bases outside the gene matches. The CDR3: CASRPTGGATEAFF. In DNA, the CDR3 is TGCGCCAGCAGACCTACAGGGGGGGCCACTGAAGCTTTCTTT.

The chain combines TRBV6-1 with TRBJ2-7, with D unclear. Per germline, CDR1 MNHNS and CDR2 SASEGT. This CDR3 is 14 amino acids long. V gave up 3 bases and J gave up 0 bases, with 9 bases separating them. Here the CDR3 reads CASSEVGSSYEQYF. CDR3 sequence (DNA): TGTGCCAGCAGTGAGGTCGGCAGCTCCTACGAGCAGTACTTC.

This clone occurred once. The rearrangement links TRBV19 to TRBJ2-6; no firm D call. Germline-derived CDR1 and CDR2 are LNHDA and SQIVND (reference sequence). The ends were cut back, 3 bases at V and 4 bases at J, with 10 bases in the middle. CDR3 size: 15 residues. CDR3 loop: CASSIFASGANVLTF. The CDR3 nucleotides are TGTGCCAGTAGTATTTTTGCTTCCGGGGCCAACGTCCTGACTTTC.

This chain connects TRBV5-4 to TRBJ2-7, with D perhaps matching TRBD1 or TRBD2 (5 bases each). CDR3 size: 15 residues. Germline V gives CDR1 SGHNT, CDR2 YYREEE (reference sequence). Trimming shortened V by 0 bases and J by 2 bases, and 12 bases separated the two germline ends. CDR3 amino acids: CASSLGGTGTYEQYF. Written as DNA, the CDR3 is TGTGCCAGCAGCTTGGGGGGGACGGGGACCTACGAGCAGTACTTC.

This sequence joins TRBV2 and TRBJ2-3; 8 nucleotides agree with TRBD2. The trim removed 8 bases at V and 4 bases at J, leaving 8 bases unmatched. Germline loops: CDR1 SNHLY, CDR2 FYNNEI. This CDR3 is 14 amino acids long. CDR3 protein: CASSPGGPADTQYF. The CDR3, as DNA: TGTGCCAGCTCGCCGGGGGGGCCAGCAGATACGCAGTATTTT.

The chain couples TRBV28 to TRBJ2-7, with D unclear. Germline CDR1 MDHEN, CDR2 SYDVKM. This CDR3 contains 14 residues. The V and J ends lost 5 bases and 3 bases respectively, with 14 bases between them. CDR3 region: CASSIQDGFYEQYF. The CDR3 DNA follows: TGTGCCAGCAGTATCCAGGACGGATTCTACGAGCAGTACTTC.

This chain joins TRBV6-5 and TRBJ2-1; TRBD2 aligns across 8 bases. The junction had 3 bases not matched to a gene; V was cut back by 5 bases and J by 0 bases. CDR1 is MNHEY, CDR2 SVGAGI, per germline. The CDR3 covers 15 residues. The CDR3 sequence: CASSLSGSSYNEQFF. The CDR3 nucleotides are TGTGCCAGCAGTCTAAGCGGGAGCTCCTACAATGAGCAGTTCTTC.

The rearrangement links TRBV7-8 to TRBJ1-3; D gene uncertain. Germline CDR1 reads SGHVS; CDR2 reads FQNEAQ. V was cut by 1 base and J by 0 bases, with 10 bases left in between. The CDR3 is 16 residues long. CDR3 in amino acids: CASSLGGVYSGNTIYF. The CDR3 region has the DNA TGTGCCAGCAGCTTAGGGGGTGTGTACTCTGGAAACACCATATATTTT.

The rearrangement uses TRBV30 and TRBJ1-6; D remains unclear. The germline V gene has CDR1 GTSNPN and CDR2 SVGIG (reference sequence). The V end lost 3 bases, the J end lost 4 bases, and 22 bases lay between the germline ends. This CDR3 comprises 18 residues. The CDR3 nucleotides read TGTGCCTGGAGAAGGCAAGCTATTTCCACCTTATATAATTCACCCCTCCACTTT. It yields the protein CAWRRQAISTLYNSPLHF.

The chain recombines TRBV28 with TRBJ1-1, with 7 bases lining up with TRBD1. Germline trimming cut 3 bases from V and 0 bases from J; bases unmatched to any gene: 19. Germline V gene lookup returns CDR1 MDHEN and CDR2 SYDVKM. There are 20 residues in the CDR3. In nucleotides, the CDR3 is TGTGCCAGCAGTTTCTCCGGGACAGCTACTCTAAGTTATTTGAACACTGAAGCTTTCTTT. It encodes CASSFSGTATLSYLNTEAFF.

The rearrangement joins TRBV4-3 to TRBJ2-3; the match to TRBD2 covers 11 bases. Germline values: CDR1 LGHNA, CDR2 YSLEER. The CDR3 totals 16 residues. V dropped 4 bases and J dropped 5; count of bases not matched to a gene: 8. CDR3 DNA sequence: TGCGCCAGCAGCCGAATAGCGGGAGGGCTGATAGATACGCAGTATTTT. This encodes CASSRIAGGLIDTQYF.

This chain uses TRBV9 with TRBJ2-1; no reliable D call. The CDR3 runs to 13 residues. Looked up from germline, CDR1 is SGDLS and CDR2 is YYNGEE. Trimming shortened V by 1 base and J by 9 bases, and 11 bases separated the two germline ends. This CDR3 reads CASSVYARSEQFF. In DNA form, the CDR3 reads TGTGCCAGCAGCGTATATGCTCGAAGTGAGCAGTTCTTC.

This chain joins TRBV14 and TRBJ2-7, with unresolved D. The CDR3 has 14 residues. CDR1 and CDR2 (germline): SGHDN, FVKESK. V lost 0 bases to trimming and J lost 4 bases, with 10 bases between them. The CDR3 DNA reads as TGTGCCAGCAGCCAAGAAGGAGTTCGGTACGAGCAGTACTTC. Protein: CASSQEGVRYEQYF. The whole variable domain, filled in from reference TRBV14 and TRBJ2-7, reads EAGVTQFPSHSVIEKGQTVTLRCDPISGHDNLYWYRRVMGKEIKFLLHFVKESKQDESGMPNNRFLAERTGGTYSTLKVQPAELEDSGVYFCASSQEGVRYEQYFGPGTRLTVT.

The J gene is TRBJ1-5, the V gene TRBV6-1, with a tentative D call TRBD1 (5 bases). In germline, CDR1 is MNHNS, CDR2 SASEGT. The CDR3 covers 16 residues. The germline V and J ends were trimmed by 3 bases and 4 bases, with 16 bases remaining between them. The CDR3 spells CASSDLPGLENQPQHF. The DNA for the CDR3 is TGTGCCAGCAGTGATCTCCCAGGGTTAGAGAATCAGCCCCAGCATTTT.